This is a list of T cell receptor beta chains from one sample in a study of blood T cell repertoires in COVID-19. This table comes from immunoSEQ multiplex PCR, and its TCRdb copy is limited to in-frame clones, with some not included. The sample contains under 250,000 clones, around 82% of which appear only once. Material: peripheral blood. These receptor sequences come from a woman aged 70-85 years with acute or convalescent COVID-19. Both conserved end residues are part of each CDR3. D genes are given only for firm matches. The listing skips clone size in some rows; elsewhere it reads once, few, many or a size class.

DNA: TGTGCCAGCAGCCGAGCCTTTTTAGCTTCCTCCTCGGGTACCGGGGAGCTGTTTTTT
CDR3: CASSRAFLASSSGTGELFF
J: TRBJ2-2
size: NA
V: TRBV7-7
D: NA

DNA: TGTGCCAGTAGTCCGACAAATTCACCCCTCCACTTT
CDR3: CASSPTNSPLHF
J: TRBJ1-6
size: NA
V: TRBV19
D: NA

DNA: TGTGCCAGCAGTACGACCAAGGCGGATGGCTACACCTTC
CDR3: CASSTTKADGYTF
J: TRBJ1-2
size: NA
V: TRBV6-5
D: NA

DNA: TGCGCCAGCAGCTTCCGGGAGGACACTGAAGCTTTCTTT
CDR3: CASSFREDTEAFF
J: TRBJ1-1
size: NA
V: TRBV5-1
D: NA

DNA: TGTGCCAGCAGTTTTAAGGTAGGGGCGAGCGAGCAGTACTTC
CDR3: CASSFKVGASEQYF
J: TRBJ2-7
size: NA
V: TRBV28
D: NA

DNA: TGCGCCAGCAGCCAAGTACCTCTGATTCGGGAGACCCAGTACTTC
CDR3: CASSQVPLIRETQYF
J: TRBJ2-5
size: NA
V: TRBV4-1
D: NA

DNA: TGTGCCAGCAGCCCCCTGGGGGGGGGAACTGGAAACACCATATATTTT
CDR3: CASSPLGGGTGNTIYF
J: TRBJ1-3
size: NA
V: TRBV3-1/TRBV3-2
D: NA

DNA: TGTGCCAGCAGCCCCCGGATGTCAGGGGGAAACACCATATATTTT
CDR3: CASSPRMSGGNTIYF
J: TRBJ1-3
size: few
V: TRBV14
D: NA

DNA: TGTGCCAGCAGTCTGAGCGGGGGCCTTCAAGAGACCCAGTACTTC
CDR3: CASSLSGGLQETQYF
J: TRBJ2-5
size: NA
V: TRBV3-1/TRBV3-2
D: TRBD2

DNA: TGCGCCAGCAGCGCGGTTCCGGGACAGGGTGGTGAAAAACTGTTTTTT
CDR3: CASSAVPGQGGEKLFF
J: TRBJ1-4
size: NA
V: TRBV5-1
D: TRBD1

DNA: TGCAGTGCTAGAGTCGGGGAGACCCAGTACTTC
CDR3: CSARVGETQYF
J: TRBJ2-5
size: NA
V: TRBV20-1
D: NA

DNA: TGTGCCAGCAGCACCGGGACAGCAGACCTCTATGGCTACACCTTC
CDR3: CASSTGTADLYGYTF
J: TRBJ1-2
size: NA
V: TRBV5-4
D: TRBD1

DNA: TGTGCCAGCAGCCGCGAGGGGGCATACGCCTATGGCTACACCTTC
CDR3: CASSREGAYAYGYTF
J: TRBJ1-2
size: NA
V: TRBV28
D: TRBD1

DNA: TGCGCCAGCAGCTCCCGGGACAGGGGTTACAATGAGCAGTTCTTC
CDR3: CASSSRDRGYNEQFF
J: TRBJ2-1
size: NA
V: TRBV5-1
D: TRBD1

DNA: TGTGCCAGCAGTCATCGACAGGGATCCCATGGCTACACCTTC
CDR3: CASSHRQGSHGYTF
J: TRBJ1-2
size: NA
V: TRBV6-2/TRBV6-3
D: TRBD1

DNA: TGTGCCAGCAGTGAATGGGGACAGGGGATTGATCAGCCCCAGCATTTT
CDR3: CASSEWGQGIDQPQHF
J: TRBJ1-5
size: NA
V: TRBV2
D: TRBD1

DNA: TGTGCCAGCAGTGACGGGACTAGCGGGGGTAATGAGCAGTTCTTC
CDR3: CASSDGTSGGNEQFF
J: TRBJ2-1
size: NA
V: TRBV6-2/TRBV6-3
D: TRBD2

DNA: TGTGCCAGCAGAAAAAACAGCCTAAATTCACCCCTCCACTTT
CDR3: CASRKNSLNSPLHF
J: TRBJ1-6
size: NA
V: TRBV2
D: NA

DNA: TGCGCCAGCAGCCAAGGCCGGGACAGAGACTCTGGAAACACCATATATTTT
CDR3: CASSQGRDRDSGNTIYF
J: TRBJ1-3
size: once
V: TRBV4-1
D: TRBD1

DNA: TGTGCCAGCAGCTCGGAGGAGACTCAGAGCTCCTATAATTCACCCCTCCACTTT
CDR3: CASSSEETQSSYNSPLHF
J: TRBJ1-6
size: NA
V: TRBV7-9
D: NA

DNA: TGTGCCACCAGTGATCGCCGCACAGGGGGCGCGGGTCAGCCCCAGCATTTT
CDR3: CATSDRRTGGAGQPQHF
J: TRBJ1-5
size: NA
V: TRBV24-1
D: TRBD1

DNA: TGTGCCAGCAGCCCGGGGAGTAATCAGCCCCAGCATTTT
CDR3: CASSPGSNQPQHF
J: TRBJ1-5
size: NA
V: TRBV3-1/TRBV3-2
D: NA

DNA: TGTGCCAGCAGTTACGGGGCAGGGGTCACTGAAGCTTTCTTT
CDR3: CASSYGAGVTEAFF
J: TRBJ1-1
size: NA
V: TRBV6-5
D: NA

DNA: TGTGCCACCAGTGATCCCACTCAGGGGTTTGAGCAGTTCTTC
CDR3: CATSDPTQGFEQFF
J: TRBJ2-1
size: NA
V: TRBV24-1
D: NA

DNA: TGCGCCAGCAGTGAGCTCTCTAGGAGGGCTTTCTTT
CDR3: CASSELSRRAFF
J: TRBJ1-1
size: NA
V: TRBV10-2
D: NA

DNA: TGTGCCAGCAGCTTAAGAGGGGCCAGGGAGGGCACTGAAGCTTTCTTT
CDR3: CASSLRGAREGTEAFF
J: TRBJ1-1
size: once
V: TRBV11-2
D: NA

DNA: TGCAGCATTACGACAGGGCGCAATCAGCCCCAGCATTTT
CDR3: CSITTGRNQPQHF
J: TRBJ1-5
size: few
V: TRBV29-1
D: TRBD1

DNA: TGTGCCAGCAGTTCTAATGGCTACACCTTC
CDR3: CASSSNGYTF
J: TRBJ1-2
size: few
V: TRBV28
D: NA

DNA: TGTGCCAGCAGTTACGAGCGGGGGCACACAGATACGCAGTATTTT
CDR3: CASSYERGHTDTQYF
J: TRBJ2-3
size: few
V: TRBV6-5
D: TRBD2

DNA: TGTGCCAGCAGCCCCGGGACAGGTTCCTCCTACGAGCAGTACTTC
CDR3: CASSPGTGSSYEQYF
J: TRBJ2-7
size: NA
V: TRBV5-4
D: TRBD1

DNA: TGTGCCAGTAGTATCTTACAGGGTGGAGTTAACTATGGCTACACCTTC
CDR3: CASSILQGGVNYGYTF
J: TRBJ1-2
size: NA
V: TRBV19
D: NA

DNA: TGTGCCAGCAGTTATAGGGGGAACAATTCACCCCTCCACTTT
CDR3: CASSYRGNNSPLHF
J: TRBJ1-6
size: NA
V: TRBV6-5
D: NA

DNA: TGTGCCACCAAGGGACAGGGGAACAGTCAGCCCCAGCATTTT
CDR3: CATKGQGNSQPQHF
J: TRBJ1-5
size: NA
V: TRBV2
D: TRBD1

DNA: TGTGCCAGCAGTGATACAGGGGGTAATTCACCCCTCCACTTT
CDR3: CASSDTGGNSPLHF
J: TRBJ1-6
size: NA
V: TRBV2
D: TRBD1

DNA: TGTGCCAGCAGCCAAGGGACTAGCGTGTGGGAGACCCAGTACTTC
CDR3: CASSQGTSVWETQYF
J: TRBJ2-5
size: NA
V: TRBV4-2
D: TRBD2

DNA: TGTGCCAGCAGCTTCTACAGGGTTGACACTGAAGCTTTCTTT
CDR3: CASSFYRVDTEAFF
J: TRBJ1-1
size: NA
V: TRBV7-2
D: NA

DNA: TGTGCCAGCAGCATGGGACAGGGATCTTCTGAAAAACTGTTTTTT
CDR3: CASSMGQGSSEKLFF
J: TRBJ1-4
size: NA
V: TRBV7-9
D: TRBD1

DNA: TGTGCCAGCAGTTGGACTAGCGGGGTAAACTACAATGAGCAGTTCTTC
CDR3: CASSWTSGVNYNEQFF
J: TRBJ2-1
size: NA
V: TRBV7-9
D: TRBD2